The next 15 T cell receptor beta chains were all read from a single sample in a study of human T cells and chemical hapten exposure. Regarding time point: healthy volunteer bleed at 2 weeks. Unfractionated whole blood served as the source for total RNA extraction. TCRdb analysed the RACE reads with MiXCR anew, one entry per CDR3 protein. This table holds tens of thousands of distinct CDR3 sequences, 6.5% to 8.5% found once. The sample taken for sequencing was whole blood. These receptors were obtained from a human donor in good health. Some clones in this sample may be carry-over from other donors' samples.

This clonotype appeared a few times. The chain employs TRBV5-6 and TRBJ2-1; 8 nucleotides agree with TRBD2. The trim removed 3 bases at V and 6 bases at J, leaving 2 bases unmatched. The CDR3 runs 13 residues. Germline values: CDR1 SGHDT, CDR2 YYEEEE. CDR3 nucleotides: TGTGCCAGCAGCTGGGGACTAGTCAATGAGCAGTTCTTC. It specifies CASSWGLVNEQFF.

This clonotype was counted ten times or more. The genes are TRBV6-2 or TRBV6-3 and TRBJ1-1, with D uncertain. V was cut by 6 bases and J by 7 bases, with 18 bases left in between. Germline V gives CDR1 MNHEY, CDR2 SVGEGT. The CDR3 runs 14 residues. CDR3 sequence: CASSSEGGKLEAFF. The DNA of the CDR3 is TGTGCCAGCAGCTCTGAGGGAGGGAAACTTGAAGCTTTCTTT.

This clonotype was counted ten times or more. The rearrangement joins TRBV7-9 to TRBJ2-5; D gene uncertain. V was shortened by 5 bases and J by 1 base, with 14 bases between the two germline ends. Germline V lookup: CDR1 SEHNR, CDR2 FQNEAQ (reference sequence). The CDR3 loop spans 15 amino acids. The CDR3, as DNA: TGTGCCAGCAGCGACCGGATAGAGTCCCAAGAGACCCAGTACTTC. As protein: CASSDRIESQETQYF.

This clonotype has ten or more counts. This chain joins TRBV24-1 and TRBJ2-1; the match to TRBD2 covers 7 bases. Germline V gene sequence: CDR1 KGHDR, CDR2 SFDVKD. V was clipped by 9 bases and J by 5 bases; unmatched bases: 6. CDR3 length: 13 amino acids. For the CDR3, the DNA is TGTGCCACCCAGCGGGGCCTCGACAATGAGCAGTTCTTC. It yields the protein CATQRGLDNEQFF.

This clonotype was counted many times. The chain joins TRBV29-1 to TRBJ1-5; 8 bases line up with TRBD1. V lost 4 bases and J lost 4; bases outside the gene matches: 3. Germline V gene lookup returns CDR1 SQVTM and CDR2 ANQGSEA. The CDR3 has 13 amino acids. CDR3 nucleotide sequence: TGCAGCGTTGCAGGGGGCGCGAATCAGCCCCAGCATTTT. Protein sequence: CSVAGGANQPQHF.

This clonotype came up many times. The rearrangement joins TRBV29-1 to TRBJ1-2; TRBD1 is a possible D gene (5 bases). The ends were cut back, 4 bases at V and 3 bases at J, with 9 bases in the middle. CDR1 SQVTM and CDR2 ANQGSEA come from the germline V gene. The CDR3 totals 12 residues. CDR3 protein: CSVARVDYGYTF. CDR3 bases: TGCAGCGTTGCCAGGGTTGACTATGGCTACACCTTC.

This clonotype was detected only a few times. J is TRBJ2-1 and V is TRBV20-1, with D perhaps matching TRBD1 (8 bases). The CDR3 runs to 15 residues. V was trimmed by 6 bases and J by 7 bases, leaving 22 bases between them. The germline V gene encodes CDR1 DFQATT and CDR2 SNEGSKA (reference sequence). The chain's CDR3 is CSARRIIQGGNEQFF. DNA for the CDR3: TGCAGTGCACGAAGAATTATACAGGGGGGGAATGAGCAGTTCTTC.

This clonotype has more than one count but fewer than ten. The rearrangement joins TRBV20-1 to TRBJ2-7; 9 bases fit TRBD1. Germline loops: CDR1 DFQATT, CDR2 SNEGSKA (reference sequence). Trimming at V came to 6 bases and at J to 4 bases, leaving 13 bases not matched to a gene. The CDR3 is 15 amino acids. The CDR3 DNA follows: TGCAGTGCGCCAAACCCGACAGGGGGAGGATACGAGCAGTACTTC. It specifies CSAPNPTGGGYEQYF.

This clonotype has just a few counts. Possible read error: a much larger clone is one base away. The chain has TRBV20-1 and TRBJ2-7; no firm D call. Germline V gene lookup returns CDR1 DFQATT and CDR2 SNEGSKA (reference sequence). The V gene lost 2 bases and the J gene lost 6 bases, with 14 bases spanning the gap. The length of the CDR3 is 13 residues. This chain's CDR3 is CSARSSRSGEQYF. In DNA form, the CDR3 reads TGCAGTGCTAGATCCAGTCGGTCGGGCGAGCAGTACTTC.

The CDR3 spells CASSYSASGLYEQYF. The CDR3 bases are TGTGCCAGCAGTTACTCGGCTAGCGGACTATACGAGCAGTACTTC. J is TRBJ2-7 and V is TRBV6-5; 7 bases line up with TRBD2. The germline gives CDR1 MNHEY, CDR2 SVGAGI. With 0 bases clipped from V and 4 bases from J, the junction kept 6 bases outside the gene matches. The length of the CDR3 is 15 residues.

In regard to this clonotype: This sequence may be a read error, since a much larger clone differs from it by one base. J is TRBJ2-7 and V is TRBV27; the D gene could be TRBD1 or TRBD2 (5 bases each). This CDR3 contains 13 residues. The germline V gene has CDR1 MNHEY and CDR2 SMNVEV (reference sequence). Between the trimmed V and J ends, which lost 5 bases and 2 bases, there was a span of 10 bases. CDR3 protein: CASSTGTPYEQYF. The CDR3 DNA sequence: TGTGCCAGCAGTACCGGGACCCCCTACGAGCAGTACTTC.

The V gene is TRBV29-1, the J gene TRBJ2-5, with a tentative D call TRBD1 (5 bases). V gave up 8 bases and J gave up 0 bases, with 13 bases separating them. Looked up from germline, CDR1 is SQVTM and CDR2 is ANQGSEA. The CDR3 spans 13 residues. This CDR3 is CSSQAGNQETQYF. The DNA for the CDR3 is TGCAGCTCACAGGCCGGAAACCAAGAGACCCAGTACTTC.

The J gene is TRBJ1-1, the V gene TRBV28, with D perhaps matching TRBD1 (6 bases). Trimming took off 5 bases at V and 1 base at J, with 8 bases between the two ends. The length of the CDR3 is 13 residues. CDR1 and CDR2 (germline): MDHEN, SYDVKM. CDR3 bases: TGTGCCAGCAGTCAGGGACAGAACACTGAAGCTTTCTTT. Its protein is CASSQGQNTEAFF.

This clonotype was counted ten times or more. J is TRBJ1-1 and V is TRBV5-1, with D possibly TRBD1 on 6 matching bases. CDR3 length equals 14 residues. V lost 4 bases, J lost 5 bases, and 15 bases lay in between. Germline V gives CDR1 SGHRS, CDR2 YFSETQ. CDR3: CASSLAGVGTEAFF. The CDR3 DNA is TGCGCCAGCAGCCTGGCAGGGGTTGGGACTGAAGCTTTCTTT.

This sequence joins TRBV12-3 or TRBV12-4 and TRBJ1-1, with TRBD1 as a possible D gene (6 bases). V shed 8 bases and J shed 4 bases, with 14 bases lying between them. The CDR3 sequence is 13 residues long. CDR3 sequence (DNA): TGTGCCAGCGGGGAGACAGGTTTCACTGAAGCTTTCTTT. It specifies CASGETGFTEAFF.